A single sample is the source of the 12 T cell receptor beta chains below, sequenced in a study of blood T cell repertoires in COVID-19. TCRdb's copy holds only in-frame clones and misses some; the assay was immunoSEQ multiplex PCR. The data contain 180,000 or so clones, more than 70% of them singletons. The sequencing input was peripheral blood. The receptors come from a woman older than 75 with active or convalescent COVID-19.

In its sample, this clone was seen once. The chain recombines TRBV5-4 with TRBJ2-5, with 8 positions matching TRBD1. The germline gives CDR1 SGHNT, CDR2 YYREEE (reference sequence). Trimming cost V 3 bases and J 4 bases; bases outside gene matches: 5. The CDR3 is made up of 14 amino acids. This CDR3 is CASSSGQGRETQYF. The CDR3 DNA follows: TGTGCCAGCAGCTCCGGACAGGGACGAGAGACCCAGTACTTC.

The chain links TRBV7-9 to TRBJ1-2, with TRBD1 matching over 9 bases. The V and J ends lost 5 bases and 8 bases, in that order; junction bases with no gene match: 12. The CDR3 extends over 15 amino acids. Germline CDR1 reads SEHNR; CDR2 reads FQNEAQ (reference sequence). CDR3 loop: CASSPLRDREGGYTF. The CDR3 nucleotides read TGTGCCAGCAGCCCACTCCGGGACAGGGAAGGAGGCTACACCTTC.

This chain links TRBV10-3 with TRBJ2-3, with 7 bases lining up with TRBD1. CDR1 and CDR2 (germline): ENHRY, SYGVKD. The CDR3 runs to 14 residues. J lost 2 bases, V lost 11 bases, and 10 bases had no gene match. CDR3 amino acids: CAVSGTELTDTQYF. The CDR3 nucleotides read TGTGCCGTTTCGGGGACAGAACTCACAGATACGCAGTATTTT.

CDR3 nucleotides: TGCAGCGTTGGACAGGGGGCTGTCTATGGCTACACCTTC. Protein: CSVGQGAVYGYTF. The V gene is TRBV29-1, the J gene TRBJ1-2; TRBD1 matches 10 bases. CDR3 size: 13 residues. Germline CDR1 and CDR2: SQVTM and ANQGSEA. Losses at the gene ends were 4 bases for V and 4 bases for J; bases not matched to a gene: 3.

This CDR3 is CASSRGRDRGTEAFF. The CDR3 region has the DNA TGTGCCAGCAGCCGGGGCCGGGACAGGGGAACTGAAGCTTTCTTT. The gene calls are TRBV7-9 and TRBJ1-1; 10 bases align to TRBD1. CDR3 length: 15 amino acids. Germline lookup yields CDR1 SEHNR and CDR2 FQNEAQ (reference sequence). J gave up 5 bases and V 5 bases, and 8 bases lay outside the gene matches.

The chain combines TRBV4-2 with TRBJ2-2, with TRBD1 matching over 8 bases. Germline V CDR1 and CDR2: LGHNA, YNFKEQ. Trimming cost V 7 bases and J 4 bases; bases outside gene matches: 14. The CDR3 is 17 amino acids. CDR3 residues: CASMKRAGQGITGELFF. In nucleotides, the CDR3 is TGTGCCAGCATGAAACGTGCTGGACAGGGCATCACCGGGGAGCTGTTTTTT.

The rearrangement joins TRBV19 to TRBJ2-7; the D is unclear. The V gene's germline CDR1 is LNHDA and CDR2 SQIVND (reference sequence). The V end was cut by 3 bases, the J end by 6 bases, with 15 bases between. CDR3 length equals 14 residues. The CDR3 coding sequence is TGTGCCAGTAGTATGCCTCCGCCCTTCGGCGAGCAGTACTTC. It specifies CASSMPPPFGEQYF.

The chain has TRBV28 and TRBJ1-4; D is uncertain. This CDR3 is built from 15 residues. V lost 3 bases and J 0 bases, leaving 8 bases between the germline ends. Germline assignment: CDR1 MDHEN and CDR2 SYDVKM. The CDR3 region has the DNA TGTGCCAGCAGTTTCTCGGGGACAACTAATGAAAAACTGTTTTTT. Translated: CASSFSGTTNEKLFF.

This chain uses TRBV19 with TRBJ1-2; 8 nucleotides match TRBD1. The J segment lost 9 bases and the V segment lost 2 bases, leaving 5 bases of the junction unmatched. Per the germline V gene, CDR1 is LNHDA and CDR2 is SQIVND (reference sequence). CDR3 size: 13 residues. CDR3 nucleotides: TGTGCCAGTAGTATACAGACAGGGGCCAGCTACACCTTC. Encoded protein: CASSIQTGASYTF.

This chain connects TRBV24-1 to TRBJ1-5; TRBD1 matches at 8 bases. Per germline, CDR1 KGHDR and CDR2 SFDVKD. The CDR3 totals 16 residues. With 4 bases clipped from V and 4 bases from J, the junction kept 8 bases outside the gene matches. The CDR3 loop reads CATSEGTGQINQPQHF. The CDR3 DNA reads as TGTGCCACCAGTGAGGGGACAGGACAAATAAATCAGCCCCAGCATTTT.

The V and J genes are TRBV7-2 and TRBJ1-2; TRBD1 matches 12 bases. This CDR3 is built from 14 residues. Germline CDR1 is SGHTA and CDR2 is FQGNSA. Trimming cost V 6 bases and J 7 bases; bases outside gene matches: 6. Here the CDR3 DNA reads TGTGCCAGCAGTACGGGACAGGGGGCTGTTGGCTACACCTTC. Translation gives CASSTGQGAVGYTF.

This chain links TRBV9 with TRBJ2-2; weak D call: TRBD2 (7 bases). V lost 0 bases and J 0 bases, leaving 12 bases between the germline ends. Germline CDR1 and CDR2: SGDLS and YYNGEE. This CDR3 region has 17 residues. Here the CDR3 reads CASSVAGGNANTGELFF. The CDR3 bases are TGTGCCAGCAGCGTAGCGGGGGGCAACGCGAACACCGGGGAGCTGTTTTTT. Drawing the rest from reference TRBV9 and TRBJ2-2, the complete variable domain is DSGVTQTPKHLITATGQRVTLRCSPRSGDLSVYWYQQSLDQGLQFLIQYYNGEERAKGNILERFSAQQFPDLHSELNLSSLELGDSALYFCASSVAGGNANTGELFFGEGSRLTVL.